This T cell receptor (beta chain) came from a study of cytomegalovirus exposure and HLA in healthy donors. The study's findings and limits: Accounts indicate the classifier identified cytomegalovirus status with strong specificity and sensitivity. When analyzed later, the rates of TCR association showed variation by HLA locus, with DRB1 the most and HLA-C the fewest.

Researchers ran the PCR with 60 Vbeta and 13 Jbeta primers. TCRdb's copy holds only in-frame clones and misses some; the assay was immunoSEQ multiplex PCR. The table lists around 270,000 clones, 80% of them singletons, with roughly 0.31% in the top ten. Notes on this clone: Its antigen is not identified.

This CDR3 comprises 17 residues. Germline V gives CDR1 MDHEN, CDR2 SYDVKM. V was clipped by 4 bases and J by 3 bases, with 19 bases between them. The chain couples TRBV28 to TRBJ1-5; D perhaps matches TRBD1 (6 bases). The sample consisted of PBMCs. This clonotype was obtained from a girl aged 2-10 years in good health and CMV-seronegative. CDR3 residues: CASSSWSQGSSNQPQHF. The CDR3 region has the DNA TGTGCCAGCAGTTCATGGTCACAGGGATCTTCCAATCAGCCCCAGCATTTT.